These 2 T cell receptor beta chains were sequenced from one sample in a study of T cells after yellow fever vaccination. TCRdb redid the calling of the 5' RACE reads with MiXCR, one entry per CDR3 protein. The sample holds 400,000 or so distinct CDR3 sequences, approximately 19% seen once. The sequencing here drew on PBMCs, taken before the yellow fever booster vaccination. Receptors were obtained from a man in his late teens or twenties who received the YFV17D yellow fever vaccine.

This clonotype turned up a few times. The J gene is TRBJ2-5, the V gene TRBV24-1; D is ambiguous. Germline CDR1 is KGHDR and CDR2 is SFDVKD. This CDR3 has 15 amino acids. V lost 4 bases and J lost 8, with 19 bases in between. CDR3 loop: CATSEGVSLSNTQYF. In DNA form, the CDR3 reads TGTGCCACCAGTGAAGGTGTAAGTCTGTCGAATACCCAGTACTTC.

In this sample, this clonotype turned up many times. The gene calls are TRBV28 and TRBJ2-2, with D hard to call. Between the trimmed V and J ends, which lost 2 bases and 6 bases, there was a span of 7 bases. The CDR3 spans 13 residues. Germline CDR1 MDHEN, CDR2 SYDVKM. Here the CDR3 reads CASSLIMAGELFF. The CDR3 DNA reads TGTGCCAGCAGTTTAATAATGGCCGGGGAGCTGTTTTTT.